The 17 T cell receptor beta chains in this list originate from one sample, sequenced in a study of T cell changes during pregnancy in multiple sclerosis. Libraries were prepared by immunoSEQ multiplex PCR; TCRdb keeps only in-frame clonotypes and omits some of them. Of just over 40,000 clones in the sample, 89% were seen once. The specimen was CD4+ T cells from peripheral blood mononuclear cells, collected in the first trimester of pregnancy. The receptors shown here come from a female donor with multiple sclerosis, enrolled in a pregnancy study.

This rearrangement joins TRBV27 to TRBJ2-5, with D possibly TRBD2 on 6 matching bases. There are 14 residues in the CDR3. Germline CDR1 reads MNHEY; CDR2 reads SMNVEV (reference sequence). V shed 3 bases and J shed 3 bases, with 11 bases lying between them. Here the CDR3 DNA reads TGTGCCAGCAGTTTTTTTGGGACTGAAGAGACCCAGTACTTC. Residues: CASSFFGTEETQYF.

This rearrangement joins TRBV6-1 to TRBJ1-5, with 9 bases fitting TRBD1. The germline CDR1 and CDR2 sequences are MNHNS and SASEGT. The CDR3 sequence is 16 residues long. The J segment lost 3 bases and the V segment lost 4 bases, leaving 7 bases of the junction unmatched. The CDR3 nucleotides are TGTGCCAGCAGTGGGCAGGACAGGGGCAACAATCAGCCCCAGCATTTT. Protein sequence: CASSGQDRGNNQPQHF.

Turning to this clone: This sample includes further DNA sequences coding for the same CDR3. The rearrangement uses TRBV9 and TRBJ2-5, with D possibly matching TRBD1 (6 bases). Germline loops: CDR1 SGDLS, CDR2 YYNGEE. V lost 3 bases and J lost 4, with 7 bases in between. The CDR3 covers 12 residues. CDR3 sequence (DNA): TGTGCCAGCAGCGGCAGGGGAGAGACCCAGTACTTC. Protein sequence: CASSGRGETQYF.

The chain combines TRBV19 with TRBJ1-5; D call uncertain. Germline CDR1 reads LNHDA; CDR2 reads SQIVND (reference sequence). CDR3 size: 15 residues. Trimming removed 3 bases from V and 0 bases from J, with 9 bases in between. The CDR3 DNA sequence: TGTGCCAGTAGTATTGCCAGGTATAGCAATCAGCCCCAGCATTTT. It yields the protein CASSIARYSNQPQHF.

The chain links TRBV9 to TRBJ2-7; 10 nucleotides agree with TRBD2. Germline V lookup: CDR1 SGDLS, CDR2 YYNGEE. V was pared by 5 bases and J by 5 bases, with 19 bases of the junction left unmatched. The CDR3 spans 18 residues. The CDR3 sequence is CASSRSRGASGGIDEQYF. The CDR3 nucleotides read TGTGCCAGCAGTAGATCAAGAGGGGCTAGCGGGGGTATCGACGAGCAGTACTTC. Complete variable domain (other parts from reference TRBV9 and TRBJ2-7): DSGVTQTPKHLITATGQRVTLRCSPRSGDLSVYWYQQSLDQGLQFLIQYYNGEERAKGNILERFSAQQFPDLHSELNLSSLELGDSALYFCASSRSRGASGGIDEQYFGPGTRLTVT.

This rearrangement joins TRBV11-2 to TRBJ1-2; D uncertain. The CDR3 spans 15 residues. Germline CDR1 and CDR2: SGHAT and FQNNGV. V was clipped by 1 base and J by 5 bases, with 14 bases between them. CDR3 sequence reads: CASSLVSGSGYGYTF. CDR3 DNA: TGTGCCAGCAGCTTAGTTTCCGGTTCGGGGTATGGCTACACCTTC.

This chain joins TRBV4-1 and TRBJ1-2; D remains ambiguous. The V end lost 0 bases, the J end lost 4 bases, and 15 bases lay between the germline ends. CDR1 and CDR2 from the germline V gene are MGHRA and YSYEKL. CDR3 length equals 16 residues. CDR3 coding DNA: TGCGCCAGCAGCCAAGATCTAGAAACCCTTTTCTATGGCTACACCTTC. Its protein is CASSQDLETLFYGYTF.

This clone has a single count. The chain recombines TRBV1 with TRBJ2-3; TRBD2 is taken as the D call from the table, unchecked against the DNA. TRBV1 is listed as a pseudogene. This CDR3 region has 19 residues. CDR3 bases: TGCACCAGCAGCCAACCGGGAAGGTCTAGCGGGGGGGTCACAGATACGCAGTATTTT. Translating gives CTSSQPGRSSGGVTDTQYF.

The chain is built from TRBV19 and TRBJ2-7; D is undetermined. Between the trimmed V and J ends, which lost 2 bases and 0 bases, there was a span of 11 bases. The CDR3 has 15 residues. Germline V gives CDR1 LNHDA, CDR2 SQIVND (reference sequence). CDR3 coding DNA: TGTGCCAGTAGTATACAGGTGGCCCTCTCCTACGAGCAGTACTTC. Translation gives CASSIQVALSYEQYF.

The rearrangement links TRBV5-1 to TRBJ1-2; TRBD1 matches at 9 bases. The V gene's germline CDR1 is SGHRS and CDR2 YFSETQ. The length of the CDR3 is 12 residues. J gave up 8 bases and V 4 bases, and 3 bases lay outside the gene matches. The CDR3 sequence: CASSLDRGGYTF. CDR3 nucleotide sequence: TGCGCCAGCAGCCTGGACAGGGGAGGCTACACCTTC.

The chain combines TRBV6-6 with TRBJ2-1; the match to TRBD1 covers 10 bases. The CDR3 spans 15 residues. The ends lost 6 bases at V and 8 bases at J; junction bases unmatched: 10. Germline-derived CDR1 and CDR2 are MNHNY and SVGAGI (reference sequence). The CDR3 coding sequence is TGTGCCAGCAGCCAGAGACAGGGGGCTCCACATGAGCAGTTCTTC. This gives the protein CASSQRQGAPHEQFF.

This chain links TRBV19 with TRBJ2-1, with 8 bases fitting TRBD2. After removal of 10 bases from V and 4 bases from J, the junction contained 12 bases not matched to a gene. This CDR3 comprises 15 residues. CDR1 LNHDA and CDR2 SQIVND come from the germline V gene (reference sequence). For the CDR3, the DNA is TGTGCCACCAAGGAGATAGCGGGAATGTACAATGAGCAGTTCTTC. Translation gives CATKEIAGMYNEQFF.

The chain combines TRBV30 with TRBJ2-1, with D perhaps matching TRBD1 (6 bases). Germline V gene lookup returns CDR1 GTSNPN and CDR2 SVGIG (reference sequence). V was shortened by 5 bases and J by 4 bases, with 9 bases between the two germline ends. The CDR3 has 12 amino acids. In DNA form, the CDR3 reads TGTGCCTGGTCAGGGGCTTACAATGAGCAGTTCTTC. Encoded protein: CAWSGAYNEQFF.

The V call is TRBV7-2, the J call TRBJ2-4, with 8 bases lining up with TRBD1. CDR3 length equals 16 residues. Germline values: CDR1 SGHTA, CDR2 FQGNSA. The V segment lost 4 bases and the J segment 0 bases; nucleotides outside the gene matches: 5. CDR3 amino acids: CASSWDRSLAKNIQYF. In DNA form, the CDR3 reads TGTGCCAGCAGCTGGGACAGGTCTTTAGCCAAAAACATTCAGTACTTC. The complete variable domain, with remaining parts taken from reference TRBV7-2 and TRBJ2-4, reads GAGVSQSPSNKVTEKGKDVELRCDPISGHTALYWYRQSLGQGLEFLIYFQGNSAPDKSGLPSDRFSAERTGGSVSTLTIQRTQQEDSAVYLCASSWDRSLAKNIQYFGAGTRLSVL.

The chain is built from TRBV27 and TRBJ1-1; TRBD1 matches 8 bases. J lost 11 bases, V lost 2 bases, and 10 bases had no gene match. The germline CDR1 and CDR2 sequences are MNHEY and SMNVEV (reference sequence). This CDR3 contains 14 residues. The CDR3 region has the DNA TGTGCCAGCAGTTTACGGTTCGGACAGGGAGTCGCTTTCTTT. It translates to CASSLRFGQGVAFF.

This rearrangement joins TRBV14 to TRBJ2-1; D gene uncertain. CDR3 length: 11 amino acids. V was cut by 2 bases and J by 10 bases, with 6 bases left in between. The V gene's germline CDR1 is SGHDN and CDR2 FVKESK. For the CDR3, the DNA is TGTGCCAGCAGCCAATCTAGGGAGCAGTTCTTC. It translates to CASSQSREQFF.

This clone has a handful of counts. The gene calls are TRBV7-7 and TRBJ2-1; 10 bases line up with TRBD2. Germline V gene sequence: CDR1 SSHAT, CDR2 FNYEAQ (reference sequence). The CDR3 sequence is 15 residues long. Unmatched junction bases numbered 4, after V lost 5 bases and J lost 3 bases. CDR3 in amino acids: CASSRLAGDYNEQFF. The DNA of the CDR3 is TGTGCCAGCAGCAGACTAGCGGGCGACTACAATGAGCAGTTCTTC. The whole variable domain, remainder taken from reference TRBV7-7 and TRBJ2-1, is GAGVSQSPRYKVTKRGQDVTLRCDPISSHATLYWYQQALGQGPEFLTYFNYEAQPDKSGLPSDRFSAERPEGSISTLTIQRTEQRDSAMYRCASSRLAGDYNEQFFGPGTRLTVL.